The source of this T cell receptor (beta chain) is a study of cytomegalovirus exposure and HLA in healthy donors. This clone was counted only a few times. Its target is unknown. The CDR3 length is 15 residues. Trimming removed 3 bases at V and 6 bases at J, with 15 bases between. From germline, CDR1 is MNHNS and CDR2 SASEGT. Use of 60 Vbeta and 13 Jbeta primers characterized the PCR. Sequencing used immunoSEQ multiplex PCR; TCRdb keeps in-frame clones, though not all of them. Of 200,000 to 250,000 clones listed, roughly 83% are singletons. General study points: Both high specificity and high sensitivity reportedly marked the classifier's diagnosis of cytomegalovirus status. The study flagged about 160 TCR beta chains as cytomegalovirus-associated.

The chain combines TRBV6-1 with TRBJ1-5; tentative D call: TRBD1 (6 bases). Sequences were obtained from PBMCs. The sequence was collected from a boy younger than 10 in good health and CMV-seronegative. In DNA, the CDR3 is TGTGCCAGCAGTGATCTGACAGGAGGAGGTCAGCCCCAGCATTTT. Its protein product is CASSDLTGGGQPQHF.